This T cell receptor beta chain was documented in a study of CD8 T cells in ankylosing spondylitis. The study's findings and limits: As for the disease-linked clones, they showed a CD8+ phenotype and occurred at relatively low frequencies in peripheral blood. There was a TCR beta motif, made of 7 to 9 highly homologous variants, that appeared characteristic of ankylosing spondylitis blood. In synovial fluid and blood from reactive arthritis, some motif variants were previously reported.

Quantitative barcoded 5'-RACE was used to prepare TCR beta libraries. Via MiXCR, TCRdb re-called the 5' RACE reads, giving one row per CDR3 protein. The sample shows 200,000 to 250,000 distinct CDR3 sequences, more than 9% of them seen only once. This clonotype occurred a few times. The antigen is not known. CDR1 and CDR2 (germline): SEHNR, FQNEAQ (reference sequence). V lost 2 bases and J lost 5, with 15 bases in between. The CDR3 contains 15 residues. The sequencing sample was made of blood, either unsorted or a sorted T cell fraction (not recorded which). This chain joins TRBV7-9 and TRBJ2-5, with a tentative D call TRBD2 (6 bases). This clonotype originated in a male donor with ankylosing spondylitis or in good health (not recorded which). CDR3: CASSLFGGKEETQYF. CDR3 sequence (DNA): TGTGCCAGCAGCTTATTTGGGGGGAAAGAGGAGACCCAGTACTTC.